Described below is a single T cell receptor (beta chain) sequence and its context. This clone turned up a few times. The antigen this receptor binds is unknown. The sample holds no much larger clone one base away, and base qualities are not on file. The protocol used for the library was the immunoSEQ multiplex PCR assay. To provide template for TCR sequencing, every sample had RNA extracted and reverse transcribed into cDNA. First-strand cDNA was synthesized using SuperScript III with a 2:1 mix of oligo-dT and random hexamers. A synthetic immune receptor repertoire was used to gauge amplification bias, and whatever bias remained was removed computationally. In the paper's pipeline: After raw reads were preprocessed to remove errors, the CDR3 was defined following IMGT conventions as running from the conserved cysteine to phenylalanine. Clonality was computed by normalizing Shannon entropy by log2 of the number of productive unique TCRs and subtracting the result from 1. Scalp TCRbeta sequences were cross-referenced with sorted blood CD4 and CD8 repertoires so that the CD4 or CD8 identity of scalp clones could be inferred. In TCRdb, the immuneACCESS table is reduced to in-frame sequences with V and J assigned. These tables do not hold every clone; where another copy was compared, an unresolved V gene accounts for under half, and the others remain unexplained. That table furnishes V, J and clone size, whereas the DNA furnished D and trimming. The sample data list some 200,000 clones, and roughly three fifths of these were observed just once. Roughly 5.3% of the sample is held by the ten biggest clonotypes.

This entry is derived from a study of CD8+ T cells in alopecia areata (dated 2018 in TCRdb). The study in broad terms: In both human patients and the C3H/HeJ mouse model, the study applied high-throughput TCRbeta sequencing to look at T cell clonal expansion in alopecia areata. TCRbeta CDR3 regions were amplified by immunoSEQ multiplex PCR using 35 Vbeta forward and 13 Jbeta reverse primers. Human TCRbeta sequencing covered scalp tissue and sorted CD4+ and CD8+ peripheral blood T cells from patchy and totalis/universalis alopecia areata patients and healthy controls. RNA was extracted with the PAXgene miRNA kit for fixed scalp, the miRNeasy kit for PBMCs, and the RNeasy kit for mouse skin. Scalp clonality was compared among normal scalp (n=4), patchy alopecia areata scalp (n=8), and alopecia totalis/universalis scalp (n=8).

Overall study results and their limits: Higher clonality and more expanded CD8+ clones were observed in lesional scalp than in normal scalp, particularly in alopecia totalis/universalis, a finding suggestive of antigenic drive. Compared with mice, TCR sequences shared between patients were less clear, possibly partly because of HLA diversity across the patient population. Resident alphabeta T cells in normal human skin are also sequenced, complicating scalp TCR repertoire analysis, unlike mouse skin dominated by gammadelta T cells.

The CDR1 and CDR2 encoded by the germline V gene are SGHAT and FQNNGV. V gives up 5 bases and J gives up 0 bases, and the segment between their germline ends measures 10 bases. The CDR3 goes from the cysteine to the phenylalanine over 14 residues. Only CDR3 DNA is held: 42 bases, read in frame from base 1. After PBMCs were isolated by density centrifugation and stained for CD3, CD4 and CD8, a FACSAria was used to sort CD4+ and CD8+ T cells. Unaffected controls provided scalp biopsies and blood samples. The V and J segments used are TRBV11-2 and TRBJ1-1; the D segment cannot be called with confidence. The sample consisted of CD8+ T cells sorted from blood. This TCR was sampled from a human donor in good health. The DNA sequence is TGTGCCAGCAGCGCTCCGTGGCTGAACACTGAAGCTTTCTTT. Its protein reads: CASSAPWLNTEAFF.